This T cell receptor beta chain was recorded in a study of T cell repertoires in cytomegalovirus infection. Study information: Researchers turned to recently identified HLA-C-restricted CMV epitopes as well as well-studied HLA-B-restricted ones. The public TCR beta signatures pointed to both CMV infection and matching HLA type. Study results and limitations: CMV carriers with the relevant HLA were identified by cumulative public TCR beta family frequency. HLA-C-restricted CMV clonotypes gave the most frequent clonotype in two of eight donors.

TCRdb independently ran MiXCR on the reads; one entry per CDR3 protein. The table records around 300,000 distinct CDR3 sequences, roughly a fifth of them present only once. The CDR3 sequence is 14 residues long. CDR1 is SGHTA and CDR2 is FQGNSA in the germline V gene. As for this clonotype: Its antigen is undetermined. One junction end disagrees with the germline gene, perhaps due to a read error.

This specimen consisted of cultured PBMCs, obtained from culture after CMV antigen stimulation. The chain recombines TRBV7-2 with TRBJ2-1, with 7 bases aligning to TRBD2. The receptor comes from a human donor in good health (CMV status not recorded). Some clones in this sample may be carry-over from other donors' samples. This chain's CDR3 is CASSLSRDYDEQFF. In nucleotides, the CDR3 is TGTGCCAGCAGCTTAAGCCGGGACTACGATGAGCAGTTCTTC.